The rows below give T cell receptor beta chains drawn from one sample of a study of blood T cell repertoires in COVID-19. Libraries were prepared by immunoSEQ multiplex PCR; TCRdb keeps only in-frame clonotypes and omits some of them. The table records 250,000 to 350,000 clones, approximately 85% of them present only once. Sequencing was carried out using peripheral blood. The receptors stem from a man in his late teens or twenties with active or convalescent COVID-19. CDR3s include the opening cysteine and the closing phenylalanine or tryptophan. The order of the fields is D gene, J gene, V gene, clone size, CDR3 protein, CDR3 DNA. D genes are given only for firm matches. Where a row states a size, it is once, few, many or the class of an expanded clone; other rows omit it.

D: TRBD2; J: TRBJ2-1; V: TRBV6-5; size: .; CDR3: CASSYSVGRGFDEQFF; DNA: TGTGCCAGCAGTTACTCCGTTGGGCGGGGGTTTGATGAGCAGTTCTTC
D: .; J: TRBJ2-3; V: TRBV27; size: .; CDR3: CASSSGTLIDTQYF; DNA: TGTGCCAGCAGTTCAGGGACTCTAATAGATACGCAGTATTTT
D: .; J: TRBJ2-3; V: TRBV24-1; size: .; CDR3: CATSDSGEGTDTQYF; DNA: TGTGCCACCAGTGACTCAGGGGAAGGTACAGATACGCAGTATTTT
D: .; J: TRBJ1-5; V: TRBV9; size: .; CDR3: CASSVAGLGNQPQHF; DNA: TGTGCCAGCAGCGTAGCAGGGTTGGGCAATCAGCCCCAGCATTTT
D: .; J: TRBJ1-5; V: TRBV18; size: .; CDR3: CASSPTSINQPQHF; DNA: TGTGCCAGCTCACCTACAAGTATCAATCAGCCCCAGCATTTT
D: TRBD2; J: TRBJ2-2; V: TRBV9; size: few; CDR3: CASSEAGGIGELFF; DNA: TGTGCCAGCAGCGAGGCGGGGGGGATCGGGGAGCTGTTTTTT
D: .; J: TRBJ2-7; V: TRBV4-2; size: .; CDR3: CASSQNFQTSYEQYF; DNA: TGTGCCAGCAGCCAAAACTTCCAAACCTCCTACGAGCAGTACTTC
D: .; J: TRBJ1-6; V: TRBV18; size: .; CDR3: CASSPGQYNSPLHF; DNA: TGTGCCAGCTCACCCGGACAGTATAATTCACCCCTCCACTTT
D: .; J: TRBJ1-2; V: TRBV3-1/TRBV3-2; size: once; CDR3: CASLKDGGRGGYTF; DNA: TGTGCCAGCTTAAAAGACGGGGGGCGCGGTGGCTACACCTTC
D: .; J: TRBJ2-5; V: TRBV6-5; size: .; CDR3: CASSNYPEPQYF; DNA: TGTGCCAGCAGTAACTACCCCGAGCCCCAGTACTTC
D: .; J: TRBJ2-7; V: TRBV7-2; size: few; CDR3: CASSPGPREAYEQYF; DNA: TGTGCCAGCAGCCCGGGTCCCAGGGAGGCCTACGAGCAGTACTTC
D: .; J: TRBJ1-2; V: TRBV25-1; size: .; CDR3: CASSQQGIEGYTF; DNA: TGTGCCAGCAGTCAACAGGGAATCGAGGGCTACACCTTC
D: .; J: TRBJ1-2; V: TRBV2; size: once; CDR3: CASSGFGQGKDGYTF; DNA: TGTGCCAGCAGTGGGTTTGGACAAGGGAAAGACGGCTACACCTTC
D: TRBD2; J: TRBJ2-3; V: TRBV15; size: .; CDR3: CATRSTSGGGDTQYF; DNA: TGTGCCACCAGGTCGACTAGCGGGGGCGGGGATACGCAGTATTTT
D: .; J: TRBJ2-3; V: TRBV9; size: .; CDR3: CASSVEGVTGFGAHTQYF; DNA: TGTGCCAGCAGCGTAGAGGGGGTAACTGGATTCGGGGCTCATACGCAGTATTTT
D: .; J: TRBJ1-1; V: TRBV6-5; size: .; CDR3: CASSYSILQGGPEAFF; DNA: TGTGCCAGCAGTTACTCGATATTACAGGGCGGCCCTGAAGCTTTCTTT
D: TRBD1; J: TRBJ2-7; V: TRBV2; size: .; CDR3: CASTPRTGGGYEQYF; DNA: TGTGCCAGCACCCCCCGGACAGGGGGGGGCTACGAGCAGTACTTC
D: TRBD1; J: TRBJ2-5; V: TRBV27; size: .; CDR3: CASREETGAAETQYF; DNA: TGTGCCAGCAGAGAAGAAACAGGGGCGGCAGAGACCCAGTACTTC
D: .; J: TRBJ2-7; V: TRBV19; size: .; CDR3: CASSFSDYEAYEQYF; DNA: TGTGCCAGTAGCTTCTCGGACTACGAGGCCTACGAGCAGTACTTC
D: .; J: TRBJ1-2; V: TRBV19; size: .; CDR3: CASKRDLNYGYTF; DNA: TGTGCCAGTAAAAGGGACTTGAACTATGGCTACACCTTC
D: .; J: TRBJ2-3; V: TRBV6-4; size: .; CDR3: CASSDSSGNTQYF; DNA: TGTGCCAGCAGTGACTCCTCAGGGAATACGCAGTATTTT
D: TRBD1; J: TRBJ1-2; V: TRBV11-2; size: .; CDR3: CASSLTGTGSGYTF; DNA: TGTGCCAGCAGCTTAACCGGGACAGGGAGCGGCTACACCTTC
D: TRBD1; J: TRBJ2-1; V: TRBV10-2; size: .; CDR3: CASRAGTGTYNEQFF; DNA: TGCGCCAGCAGGGCCGGGACAGGGACCTACAATGAGCAGTTCTTC
D: .; J: TRBJ1-4; V: TRBV29-1; size: .; CDR3: CSVLRGSNEKLFF; DNA: TGCAGCGTCCTCAGGGGATCTAATGAAAAACTGTTTTTT
D: TRBD1; J: TRBJ1-1; V: TRBV5-6; size: .; CDR3: CASSLGDRLNTEAFF; DNA: TGTGCCAGCAGCTTGGGGGACAGATTGAACACTGAAGCTTTCTTT
D: .; J: TRBJ2-7; V: TRBV25-1; size: .; CDR3: CASSAQGDKRTYEQYF; DNA: TGTGCCAGCAGTGCACAAGGGGACAAGAGAACCTACGAGCAGTACTTC
D: TRBD2; J: TRBJ2-1; V: TRBV4-3; size: .; CDR3: CASSHLAGWSSYNEQFF; DNA: TGCGCCAGCAGCCATCTAGCGGGGTGGAGCTCCTACAATGAGCAGTTCTTC
D: .; J: TRBJ1-2; V: TRBV6-2/TRBV6-3; size: .; CDR3: CASSSGQSHGYTF; DNA: TGTGCCAGCAGTTCCGGACAGTCCCATGGCTACACCTTC
D: TRBD1; J: TRBJ1-3; V: TRBV5-6; size: .; CDR3: CASSFDRGIELAGNTIYF; DNA: TGTGCCAGCAGCTTTGACAGGGGGATTGAATTGGCTGGAAACACCATATATTTT
D: TRBD1; J: TRBJ2-7; V: TRBV7-7; size: .; CDR3: CASSPGQGYEQYF; DNA: TGTGCCAGCAGCCCGGGACAGGGATACGAGCAGTACTTC
D: TRBD1; J: TRBJ1-4; V: TRBV9; size: .; CDR3: CASSEGTGGEKLFF; DNA: TGTGCCAGCAGCGAGGGGACAGGAGGCGAAAAACTGTTTTTT
D: .; J: TRBJ1-2; V: TRBV29-1; size: .; CDR3: CSVTTGNYGYTF; DNA: TGCAGCGTTACAACAGGGAACTATGGCTACACCTTC
D: .; J: TRBJ1-2; V: TRBV7-9; size: .; CDR3: CASSGGGPFYGYTF; DNA: TGTGCCAGCAGCGGCGGGGGACCCTTCTATGGCTACACCTTC
D: TRBD1; J: TRBJ2-1; V: TRBV7-9; size: .; CDR3: CASSSGDRGYEQFF; DNA: TGTGCCAGCAGCAGTGGAGACAGGGGCTATGAGCAGTTCTTC
D: .; J: TRBJ2-1; V: TRBV12-3/TRBV12-4; size: once; CDR3: CASSPLNEQFF; DNA: TGTGCCAGCAGTCCCCTCAATGAGCAGTTCTTC
D: .; J: TRBJ1-2; V: TRBV7-2; size: once; CDR3: CASSLDRANYGYTF; DNA: TGTGCCAGCAGCTTAGACAGGGCTAACTATGGCTACACCTTC
D: .; J: TRBJ2-5; V: TRBV7-6; size: once; CDR3: CASSFPGEGQETQYF; DNA: TGTGCCAGCAGCTTTCCAGGGGAAGGGCAAGAGACCCAGTACTTC
D: TRBD1; J: TRBJ1-5; V: TRBV6-5; size: once; CDR3: CASGQGNQPQHF; DNA: TGTGCCTCCGGACAGGGGAATCAGCCCCAGCATTTT
D: TRBD1; J: TRBJ1-1; V: TRBV6-5; size: once; CDR3: CASEGQGLGTEAFF; DNA: TGTGCCAGTGAAGGACAGGGGTTGGGGACTGAAGCTTTCTTT
D: .; J: TRBJ2-1; V: TRBV9; size: .; CDR3: CASSSQGITEQFF; DNA: TGTGCCAGCAGTTCCCAGGGTATTACTGAGCAGTTCTTC
D: .; J: TRBJ1-2; V: TRBV2; size: .; CDR3: CASTTGSNYGYTF; DNA: TGTGCCAGCACAACAGGTTCAAACTATGGCTACACCTTC